This T cell receptor (beta chain) comes out of a study of cytotoxic CD8 clonotypes in ibrutinib-treated CLL. Study results and limitations: The study found clonality rose at ibrutinib response, then fell toward baseline at progression.

Points on this clone: Antigen specificity is unknown.

The CDR3 sequence is 14 residues long. With 6 bases removed from V and 2 bases from J, the gap between germline ends came to 11 bases. Germline V lookup: CDR1 SGHTA, CDR2 FQGNSA. Some clones are missing from TCRdb's copy, which holds only in-frame ones; the method was immunoSEQ multiplex PCR. This sample has 130,000 or so clones; 70% to 90% occur once, and the top ten carry under 2.5%. V and J are TRBV7-2 and TRBJ2-1, with D perhaps matching TRBD1 or TRBD2 (6 bases each). The specimen was PBMCs, collected after 24 months of ibrutinib treatment. The TCR comes from a human donor with chronic lymphocytic leukemia. CDR3 in DNA: TGTGCCAGCAGGGAGGGGGTTCCCTACAATGAGCAGTTCTTC. It codes for CASREGVPYNEQFF.